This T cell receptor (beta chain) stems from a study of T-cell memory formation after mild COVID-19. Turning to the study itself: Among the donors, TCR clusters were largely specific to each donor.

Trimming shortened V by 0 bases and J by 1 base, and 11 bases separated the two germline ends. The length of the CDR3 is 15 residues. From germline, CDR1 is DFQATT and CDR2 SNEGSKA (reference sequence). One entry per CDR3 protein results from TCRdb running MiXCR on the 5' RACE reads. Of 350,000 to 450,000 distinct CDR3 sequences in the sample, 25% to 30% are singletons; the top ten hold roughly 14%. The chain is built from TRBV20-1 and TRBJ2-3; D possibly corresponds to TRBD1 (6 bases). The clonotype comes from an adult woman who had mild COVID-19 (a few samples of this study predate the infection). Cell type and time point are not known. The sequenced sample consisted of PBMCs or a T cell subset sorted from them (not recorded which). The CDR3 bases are TGCAGTGCTAGAGATCAGGGGCCTGGCACAGATACGCAGTATTTT. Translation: CSARDQGPGTDTQYF.